The 17 T cell receptor beta chains reported below all come from one sample, sequenced in a study of PD-1 blockade in classical Hodgkin lymphoma. Time point given: cycle 4 day 1 (C4D1), after six to seven weeks of nivolumab. Each patient experienced a relapse that followed autologous stem cell transplantation, and brentuximab vedotin exposure varied. Thawed PBMCs yielded CD4+ T cells through magnetic negative selection. Clones were read by immunoSEQ multiplex PCR, and TCRdb kept only the in-frame ones, dropping some. The sample has approximately 28,000 clones; approximately 79% are singletons. This sample comprised CD4+ T cells from blood, obtained before the fourth cycle of nivolumab. These receptors came from a human donor with classical Hodgkin lymphoma.

The chain recombines TRBV9 with TRBJ2-7; D might be TRBD1 or TRBD2, each matching 5 bases. Looked up from germline, CDR1 is SGDLS and CDR2 is YYNGEE. V was trimmed by 4 bases and J by 4 bases, leaving 9 bases between them. The CDR3 has 12 amino acids. The CDR3 bases are TGTGCCAGCAGCTGGGACGGGTACGAGCAGTACTTC. Translation gives CASSWDGYEQYF.

V and J are TRBV9 and TRBJ2-1, with 9 bases matching TRBD1. This CDR3 comprises 13 residues. Germline V gene sequence: CDR1 SGDLS, CDR2 YYNGEE. With V trimmed by 5 bases and J by 10 bases, 7 bases remained unmatched. This CDR3 reads CASSQQGTGEQFF. The CDR3 DNA is TGTGCCAGCAGTCAACAGGGGACAGGGGAGCAGTTCTTC.

This clone occurred a few times. This chain uses TRBV12-5 with TRBJ2-3, with D uncertain. CDR3 length: 11 residues. V was cut by 5 bases and J by 9 bases, with 9 bases left in between. The germline gives CDR1 LGHNT, CDR2 FRNRAP. The DNA for the CDR3 is TGTGCTAGTGGTACCTCCGAGACGCAGTATTTT. It encodes CASGTSETQYF.

The rearrangement joins TRBV29-1 to TRBJ2-1, with D tentatively TRBD2 (6 bases). CDR1 and CDR2 from the germline V gene are SQVTM and ANQGSEA. V was pared by 7 bases and J by 0 bases, with 19 bases between. The CDR3 is made up of 16 amino acids. The CDR3 sequence: CSALLQAGSSYNEQFF. CDR3 nucleotide sequence: TGCAGCGCTCTCCTTCAAGCGGGCAGCTCCTACAATGAGCAGTTCTTC.

V is TRBV9 and J is TRBJ2-7; 9 bases agree with TRBD2. This CDR3 is built from 19 residues. V dropped 0 bases and J dropped 4; count of bases not matched to a gene: 17. The V gene's germline CDR1 is SGDLS and CDR2 YYNGEE. The chain's CDR3 is CASSVGPTPWREGRYEQYF. CDR3 in DNA: TGTGCCAGCAGCGTAGGTCCCACCCCGTGGCGGGAGGGCCGTTACGAGCAGTACTTC.

This chain connects TRBV5-6 to TRBJ2-5; D not resolved. The end of the DNA is better explained by TRBJ2-7, so the J call may be wrong. This CDR3 is built from 14 residues. Germline CDR1 is SGHDT and CDR2 is YYEEEE. The CDR3 sequence: CASSFRIGSYEQYF. DNA for the CDR3: TGTGCCAGCAGCTTCCGGATTGGGTCCTACGAGCAGTACTTC.

This chain links TRBV19 with TRBJ1-5; maybe TRBD1 (5 bases). Deletions cut 5 bases from V and 1 base from J, with 9 bases between. In germline, CDR1 is LNHDA, CDR2 SQIVND (reference sequence). The CDR3 has 14 residues. The CDR3 loop reads CASSGTYSNQPQHF. CDR3 nucleotides: TGTGCCAGTAGTGGGACGTACAGCAATCAGCCCCAGCATTTT.

The chain joins TRBV10-3 to TRBJ1-1; D is undetermined. Germline V lookup: CDR1 ENHRY, CDR2 SYGVKD. The V and J ends lost 10 bases and 1 base respectively, with 22 bases between them. The CDR3 runs to 16 residues. The CDR3 reads CATQKRASPWNTEAFF. CDR3 nucleotide sequence: TGTGCCACCCAAAAGCGGGCGAGCCCCTGGAACACTGAAGCTTTCTTT.

The CDR3 region has the DNA TGCGCCAGCGAGGCGGGGGGGGCCGGGGCCAACGTCCTGACTTTC. Translation: CASEAGGAGANVLTF. V is TRBV5-1 and J is TRBJ2-6; 9 nucleotides match TRBD2. This CDR3 has 15 residues. V lost 7 bases, J lost 4 bases, and 6 bases stayed unmatched. Germline CDR1 and CDR2: SGHRS and YFSETQ.

The chain uses TRBV10-3 and TRBJ2-3; 8 nucleotides match TRBD2. With 2 bases clipped from V and 2 bases from J, the junction kept 3 bases outside the gene matches. The length of the CDR3 is 15 residues. In germline, CDR1 is ENHRY, CDR2 SYGVKD. CDR3 sequence reads: CAISETSGDTDTQYF. CDR3 in DNA: TGTGCCATCAGTGAGACTAGCGGCGACACAGATACGCAGTATTTT.

The CDR3 DNA reads as TGTGCCAGCAGGGGGAGGGATAACAATCAGCCCCAGCATTTT. It yields the protein CASRGRDNNQPQHF. This chain joins TRBV19 and TRBJ1-5; 7 bases line up with TRBD1. Per the germline V gene, CDR1 is LNHDA and CDR2 is SQIVND (reference sequence). There are 14 residues in the CDR3. Trimming at V came to 9 bases and at J to 3 bases, leaving 8 bases not matched to a gene.

The rearrangement uses TRBV5-1 and TRBJ2-1; 7 bases fit TRBD2. Germline-derived CDR1 and CDR2 are SGHRS and YFSETQ. The CDR3 runs to 13 residues. V shed 0 bases and J 10 bases; nucleotides not matched to a gene: 4. The CDR3 loop reads CASSLGGSGEQFF. CDR3 bases: TGCGCCAGCAGCTTGGGGGGTAGCGGGGAGCAGTTCTTC.

The chain has TRBV7-2 and TRBJ2-7; TRBD2 matches at 8 bases. CDR1 is SGHTA, CDR2 FQGNSA, per germline. V trimming: 6 bases; J trimming: 5 bases; junction bases outside the gene matches: 12. CDR3 length equals 15 residues. The CDR3: CASSSKRESYHEQYF. In DNA form, the CDR3 reads TGTGCCAGCAGTTCCAAGCGGGAGAGCTACCACGAGCAGTACTTC.

V gene TRBV5-5 combines with J gene TRBJ1-5; 11 nucleotides line up with TRBD1. The junction had 8 bases not matched to a gene; V was cut back by 0 bases and J by 0 bases. The germline V gene has CDR1 SGHKS and CDR2 YYEKEE (reference sequence). The CDR3 sequence is 19 residues long. The CDR3 sequence is CASSLERTGGRYSNQPQHF. CDR3 bases: TGTGCCAGCAGCTTGGAGAGGACAGGGGGCCGGTATAGCAATCAGCCCCAGCATTTT.

V is TRBV11-2 and J is TRBJ2-7; D is unresolved. The CDR3 runs 15 residues. Germline V gene data show CDR1 as SGHAT and CDR2 as FQNNGV. Trimming took 0 bases from V and 0 from J, leaving 9 bases between them. The CDR3 DNA reads as TGTGCCAGCAGCTTAGATCCAGGCATCTCCTACGAGCAGTACTTC. Protein sequence: CASSLDPGISYEQYF.

This sequence joins TRBV21-1 and TRBJ1-2. TRBV21-1 is deemed a pseudogene. The CDR3 is made up of 13 amino acids. CDR3 amino acids: CASMPGSDYGYTF. The CDR3 DNA sequence: TGTGCCAGCATGCCAGGGAGCGACTATGGCTACACCTTC.

This rearrangement joins TRBV7-9 to TRBJ2-5; tentatively, D is TRBD1 or TRBD2 (6 bases each). Trimming cost V 6 bases and J 4 bases, with 12 bases left between them. Germline lookup yields CDR1 SEHNR and CDR2 FQNEAQ (reference sequence). The CDR3 extends over 13 amino acids. The CDR3 DNA follows: TGTGCCAGCAGTGAACAGGGAGGAGAGACCCAGTACTTC. This codes for CASSEQGGETQYF.